What follows is one T cell receptor (beta chain) and its context. Antigen: not known. One junction end does not reproduce the germline sequence, and a read error may be involved. Sequencing of TCR beta was undertaken in CD8+ and CD4+ T cells derived from blood. This entry comes from a study of CD8 T cells in Susac syndrome. Overall study findings and caveats: The relatively small number of individuals in the TCR sequencing and HLA analysis was acknowledged by the study.

Germline V lookup: CDR1 MGHRA, CDR2 YSYEKL. The CDR3 covers 13 residues. Reverse transcription of roughly 0.45 to 1 ug RNA used random hexamers. Amplification of TCR beta CDR3 used immunoSEQ multiplex PCR across 54 Vbeta and 13 Jbeta. Using its own MiXCR run on the immunoSEQ multiplex PCR reads, TCRdb lists one record per CDR3 protein. The table has about 71,000 distinct CDR3 sequences, over 90% seen once. The clonotype was recovered from a human donor with multiple sclerosis. The rearrangement joins TRBV4-1 to TRBJ2-7, with D possibly TRBD1 on 6 matching bases. Material for sequencing was CD4+ T cells from PBMCs. CDR3 DNA sequence: TGCGCCAGCAGCCAGGAAACTTACAGGGAACGCGTATTC. This sequence encodes CASSQETYRERVF.